What follows is one T cell receptor beta chain and its context. Its antigen is as yet unknown. This record belongs to a study of blood T cells in healthy people across ages. Study results and caveats: What prevented conclusive comparison of naive and antigen-experienced cells was that PBMCs were unsorted.

A sample-barcoded 5' primer and a J-beta primer mix were used in a second PCR of about 7 to 12 cycles. Unique molecular identifiers of 12 random nucleotides labeled each cDNA. TCRdb fed the 5' RACE reads into MiXCR, producing one record per CDR3 protein. The sample has some 1.4 million distinct CDR3 sequences; about 40% are singletons. Germline V gene sequence: CDR1 SQVTM, CDR2 ANQGSEA. The CDR3 consists of 15 residues. Germline trimming cut 0 bases from V and 4 bases from J; bases unmatched to any gene: 7. The chain joins TRBV29-1 to TRBJ1-2; 8 positions match TRBD1. The specimen sequenced was blood. The sequence derives from a woman in her late teens or twenties in good health. The CDR3 loop reads CSVEEFGQGLYGYTF. CDR3 sequence (DNA): TGCAGCGTTGAAGAATTCGGACAGGGCCTCTATGGCTACACCTTC.